The T cell receptor (beta chain) described here comes from a study of control samples from healthy donors and cancer patients (dated by TCRdb to 2020 to 2021). Libraries were constructed by the immunoSEQ multiplex PCR assay. TCRdb re-hosts the immuneACCESS table, in-frame sequences only. Its copies lack some clones; in the studies checked, an unresolved V gene accounts for under half of them, and the cause for the rest is not known. In this sample the table shows under 300,000 clones, about 80% of which occur a single time. The top ten hold about 14% of the sample. With respect to this clone: It lacks a known antigen. One base away there is no much larger clone; base qualities are not given.

V gives up 4 bases and J gives up 6 bases, and the segment between their germline ends measures 9 bases. The CDR3 starts with the cysteine, ends with the phenylalanine, and has 12 residues. The DNA shown is the 36-base CDR3, in frame from base 1. What was sequenced was PBMCs. The chain couples TRBV12-3 or TRBV12-4 to TRBJ1-1, with TRBD1 tentatively as D gene (5 bases match). The sequence derives from a woman aged 55-69 years with lung cancer. The sequence in DNA is TGTGCCAGCAGTTCCAGGGTGCCTGAAGCTTTCTTT. Translated, it gives CASSSRVPEAFF.